This TCR beta chain was captured in a study of blood T cell repertoires in COVID-19. Study-wide context: Specimens from acute and convalescent COVID-19 originated in the United States, Italy and Spain.

Looked up from germline, CDR1 is KGHDR and CDR2 is SFDVKD. The CDR3 is 14 residues long. Trimming left V 4 bases short and J 5 bases short, with 12 bases between. Here immunoSEQ multiplex PCR was the method, and the copy in TCRdb shows in-frame clones only, minus some. The sample consists of tens of thousands of clones, approximately 83% of them appearing once. The source is a man aged 80 or over with COVID-19, enrolled during active disease. Sample: peripheral blood. The chain couples TRBV24-1 to TRBJ2-3; D may be TRBD2 (5 bases). DNA for the CDR3: TGTGCCACCAGTGAACGGGAAGCGCAAGATACGCAGTATTTT. Amino acid sequence: CATSEREAQDTQYF.